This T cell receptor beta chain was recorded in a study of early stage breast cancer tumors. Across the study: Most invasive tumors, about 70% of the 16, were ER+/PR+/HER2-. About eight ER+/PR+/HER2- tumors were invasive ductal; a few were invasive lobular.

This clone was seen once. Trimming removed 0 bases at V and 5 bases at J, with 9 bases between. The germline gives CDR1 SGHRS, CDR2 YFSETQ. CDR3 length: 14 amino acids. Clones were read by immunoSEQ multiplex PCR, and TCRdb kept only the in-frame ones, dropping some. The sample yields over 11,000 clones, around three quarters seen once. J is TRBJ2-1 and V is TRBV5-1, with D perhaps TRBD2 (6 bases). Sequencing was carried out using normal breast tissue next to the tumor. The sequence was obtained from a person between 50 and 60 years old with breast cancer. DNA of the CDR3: TGCGCCAGCAGCTTGGTAGGACTACACAATGAGCAGTTCTTC. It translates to CASSLVGLHNEQFF. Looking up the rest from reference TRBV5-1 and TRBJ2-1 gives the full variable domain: KAGVTQTPRYLIKTRGQQVTLSCSPISGHRSVSWYQQTPGQGLQFLFEYFSETQRNKGNFPGRFSGRQFSNSRSEMNVSTLELGDSALYLCASSLVGLHNEQFFGPGTRLTVL.